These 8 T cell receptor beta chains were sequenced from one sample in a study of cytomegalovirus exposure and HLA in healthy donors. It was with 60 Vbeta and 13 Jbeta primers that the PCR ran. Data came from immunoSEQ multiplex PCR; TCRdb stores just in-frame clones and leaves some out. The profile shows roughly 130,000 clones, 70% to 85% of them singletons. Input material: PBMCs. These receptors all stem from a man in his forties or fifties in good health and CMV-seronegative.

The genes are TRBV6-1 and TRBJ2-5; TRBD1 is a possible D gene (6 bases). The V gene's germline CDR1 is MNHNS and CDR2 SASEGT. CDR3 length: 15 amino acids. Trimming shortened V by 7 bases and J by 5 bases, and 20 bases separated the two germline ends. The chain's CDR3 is CASKELGRGVETQYF. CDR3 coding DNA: TGTGCCAGCAAGGAGTTGGGCAGGGGAGTGGAGACCCAGTACTTC.

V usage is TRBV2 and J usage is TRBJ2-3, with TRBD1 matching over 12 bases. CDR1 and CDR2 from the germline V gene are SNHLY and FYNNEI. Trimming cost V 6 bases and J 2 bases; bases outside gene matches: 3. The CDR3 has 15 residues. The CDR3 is CASRGQGAVTDTQYF. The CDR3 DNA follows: TGTGCCAGCAGGGGACAGGGGGCAGTCACAGATACGCAGTATTTT.

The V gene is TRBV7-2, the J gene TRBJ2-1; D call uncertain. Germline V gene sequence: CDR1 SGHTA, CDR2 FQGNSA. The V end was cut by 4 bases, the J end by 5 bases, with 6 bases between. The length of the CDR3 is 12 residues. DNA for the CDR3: TGTGCCAGCAGCTACTCTGACAATGAGCAGTTCTTC. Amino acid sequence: CASSYSDNEQFF.

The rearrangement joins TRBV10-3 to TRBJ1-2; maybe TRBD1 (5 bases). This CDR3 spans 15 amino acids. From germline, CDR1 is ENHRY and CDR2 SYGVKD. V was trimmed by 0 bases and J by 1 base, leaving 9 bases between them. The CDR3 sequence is CAISESQGFNYGYTF. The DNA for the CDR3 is TGTGCCATCAGTGAGTCGCAGGGTTTTAACTATGGCTACACCTTC.

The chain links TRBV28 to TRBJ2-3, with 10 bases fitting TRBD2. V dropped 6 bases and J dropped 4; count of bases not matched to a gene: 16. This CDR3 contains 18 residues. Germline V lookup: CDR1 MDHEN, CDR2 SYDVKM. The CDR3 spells CASRMGQFSGGPADTQYF. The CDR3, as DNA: TGTGCCAGCAGAATGGGGCAGTTTAGCGGGGGGCCCGCAGATACGCAGTATTTT.

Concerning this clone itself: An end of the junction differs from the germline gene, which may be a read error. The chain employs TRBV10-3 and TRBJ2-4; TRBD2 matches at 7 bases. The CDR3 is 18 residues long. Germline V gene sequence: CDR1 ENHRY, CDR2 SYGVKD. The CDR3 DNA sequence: TGTGCCATCAGTGAGTCGGTCGGTCGACGACTAGCCAAAAACAGTCAGTACTTC. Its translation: CAISESVGRRLAKNSQYF.

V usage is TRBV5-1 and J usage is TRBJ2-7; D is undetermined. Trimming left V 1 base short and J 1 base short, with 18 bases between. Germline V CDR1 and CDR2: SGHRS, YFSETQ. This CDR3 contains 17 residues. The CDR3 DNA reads TGCGCCAGCAGCTTGCGGGTCGGAACAACTACTTCCTACGAGCAGTACTTC. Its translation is CASSLRVGTTTSYEQYF.

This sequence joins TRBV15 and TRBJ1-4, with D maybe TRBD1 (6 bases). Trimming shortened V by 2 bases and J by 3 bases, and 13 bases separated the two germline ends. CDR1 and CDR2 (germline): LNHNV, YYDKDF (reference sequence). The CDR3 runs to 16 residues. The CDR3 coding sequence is TGTGCCACCAGCAGAACCATGGGGGCGTCTAATGAAAAACTGTTTTTT. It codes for CATSRTMGASNEKLFF.